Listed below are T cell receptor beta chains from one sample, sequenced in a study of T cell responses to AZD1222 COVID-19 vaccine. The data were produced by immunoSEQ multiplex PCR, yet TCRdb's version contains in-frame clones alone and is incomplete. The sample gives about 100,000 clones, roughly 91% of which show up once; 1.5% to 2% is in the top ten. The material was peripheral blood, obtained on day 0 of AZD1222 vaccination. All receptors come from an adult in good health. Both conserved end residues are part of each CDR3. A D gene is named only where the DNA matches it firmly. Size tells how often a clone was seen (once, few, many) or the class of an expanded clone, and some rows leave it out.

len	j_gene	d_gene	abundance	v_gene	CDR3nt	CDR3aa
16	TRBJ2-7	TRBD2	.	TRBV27	TGTGCCAGCAGTTCTGGACTAGTCAACCCCTCCTACGAGCAGTACTTC	CASSSGLVNPSYEQYF
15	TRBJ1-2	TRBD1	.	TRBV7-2	TGTGCCAGCAGCTTAGAGATAGGGGGCAACTATGGCTACACCTTC	CASSLEIGGNYGYTF
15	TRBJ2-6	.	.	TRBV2	TGTGCCAGCAGTGCCGAGGGAGCTGGGGCCAACGTCCTGACTTTC	CASSAEGAGANVLTF
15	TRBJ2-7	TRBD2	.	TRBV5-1	TGCGCCAGCAGCTTGGGACTAGCGTTAACCTACGAGCAGTACTTC	CASSLGLALTYEQYF
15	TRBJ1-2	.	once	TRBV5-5	TGTGCCAGCAGCTTAACTATTCGCGAAGACTATGGCTACACCTTC	CASSLTIREDYGYTF
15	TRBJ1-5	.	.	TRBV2	TGTGCCAGCAGTGAAGAGGCAGGCGGGTATCAGCCCCAGCATTTT	CASSEEAGGYQPQHF
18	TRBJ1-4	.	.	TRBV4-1	TGCGCCAGCAGCCAAGATCACGGGGGCGGTTTGGGAGGTGAAAAACTGTTTTTT	CASSQDHGGGLGGEKLFF
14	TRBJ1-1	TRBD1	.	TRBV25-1	TGTGCCAGCAAACGACAGGGTTTGAACACTGAAGCTTTCTTT	CASKRQGLNTEAFF
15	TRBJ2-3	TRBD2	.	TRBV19	TGTGCCAGTAGTCCAATGGCGGGAGGCACAGATACGCAGTATTTT	CASSPMAGGTDTQYF
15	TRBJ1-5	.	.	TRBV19	TGTGCCAGTAGTAAGACAGCTGGGGGCAATCAGCCCCAGCATTTT	CASSKTAGGNQPQHF
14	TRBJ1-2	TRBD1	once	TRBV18	TGTGCCAGCTCACCAAACGGCAGGGGGTTTGGCTACACCTTC	CASSPNGRGFGYTF
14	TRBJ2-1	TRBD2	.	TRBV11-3	TGTGCCAGCAGCTTCTCCGGGACTAGCGGGACTCTGTTCTTC	CASSFSGTSGTLFF
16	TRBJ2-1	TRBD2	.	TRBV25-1	TGTGCCAGCAGTGTCCCCGGGACTAGGTCCTACAATGAGCAGTTCTTC	CASSVPGTRSYNEQFF
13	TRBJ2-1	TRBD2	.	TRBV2	TGTGCCAGCACCGGGACTACCCCAATAGGGCAGTTCTTC	CASTGTTPIGQFF
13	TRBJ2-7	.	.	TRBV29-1	TGCAGCGTTGGTTCGGGGGAAGAGGGCGAGCAGTACTTC	CSVGSGEEGEQYF
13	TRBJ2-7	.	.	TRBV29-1	TGCAGCGTTACAGGGCCCGGGCACTACGAGCAGTACTTC	CSVTGPGHYEQYF
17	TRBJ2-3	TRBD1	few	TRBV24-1	TGTGCCACCAGTGCCGCCCGACCGGGACAGGGGACAGATACGCAGTATTTT	CATSAARPGQGTDTQYF
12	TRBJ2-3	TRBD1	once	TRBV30	TGTGCCTGGGGGACAGTAGACGATACGCAGTATTTT	CAWGTVDDTQYF
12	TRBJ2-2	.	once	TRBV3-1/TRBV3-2	TGTGCCAGCAGCCAAGAGAGGCGGGAGCTGTTTTTT	CASSQERRELFF
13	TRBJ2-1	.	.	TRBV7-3	TGTGCCAGCAGCTTTTGGGGGTACAATGAGCAGTTCTTC	CASSFWGYNEQFF
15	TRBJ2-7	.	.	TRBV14	TGTGCCAGCAGCCAAGAATCCGGAAGCCTCTACGAGCAGTACTTC	CASSQESGSLYEQYF
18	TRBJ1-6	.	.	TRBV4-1	TGCGCCAGCAGCCAACGATACCCCCCAACAGGGACCAATTCACCCCTCCACTTT	CASSQRYPPTGTNSPLHF
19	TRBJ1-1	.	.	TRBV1	TGCACCAGCAGCCAAGACCGTTTCGTTTACAGAGATACAGAACTCGTAGCTTTCTTT	CTSSQDRFVYRDTELVAFF
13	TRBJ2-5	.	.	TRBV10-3	TGTGCCACCCGGTCGCCGGAACAAGAGACCCAGTACTTC	CATRSPEQETQYF
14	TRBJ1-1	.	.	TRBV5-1	TGCGCCAGCAGCTTGCGAGGAGCCGACACTGAAGCTTTCTTT	CASSLRGADTEAFF
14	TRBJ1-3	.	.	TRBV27	TGTGTCAGCAGTGTTCACCCCTCTGGAAACACCATATATTTT	CVSSVHPSGNTIYF
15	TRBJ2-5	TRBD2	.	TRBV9	TGTGCCAGCAGCGCCGATAGCGGGAGACATGAGACCCAGTACTTC	CASSADSGRHETQYF
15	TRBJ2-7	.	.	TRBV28	TGTGCCAGCAGCCAATCCGGGACTGGCTCCTACGAGCAGTACTTC	CASSQSGTGSYEQYF
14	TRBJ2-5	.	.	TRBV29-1	TGCAGCGTTGAGCGGACGCTCCACCAAGAGACCCAGTACTTC	CSVERTLHQETQYF
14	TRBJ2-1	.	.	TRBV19	TGTGCCAGTAGCCTTAGCGCCACCTACAATGAGCAGTTCTTC	CASSLSATYNEQFF
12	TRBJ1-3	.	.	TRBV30	TGTGCCTGGAGGGTATGGGGAAACACCATATATTTT	CAWRVWGNTIYF
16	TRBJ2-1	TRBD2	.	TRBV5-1	TGCGCCAGCAGCCCCATAACTAGCGAAGGAGGATATGAGCAGTTCTTC	CASSPITSEGGYEQFF
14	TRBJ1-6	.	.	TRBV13	TGTGCCAGCAGCTTACCGTCTATCAATTCACCCCTCCACTTT	CASSLPSINSPLHF
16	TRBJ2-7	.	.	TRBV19	TGTGCCAGTAGTATGATTAAGACGGGACGTAGCTCAGAGCAGTACTTC	CASSMIKTGRSSEQYF
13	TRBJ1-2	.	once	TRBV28	TGTGCCAGCAGTTCGGGACGTAACTATGGCTACACCTTC	CASSSGRNYGYTF
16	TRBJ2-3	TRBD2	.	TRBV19	TGTGCCAGTAGTATAGATCCAGCGGGGGGCACAGATACGCAGTATTTT	CASSIDPAGGTDTQYF
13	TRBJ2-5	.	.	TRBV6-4	TGTGCCAGCAGTGAAGGGGATCAAGAGACCCAGTACTTC	CASSEGDQETQYF
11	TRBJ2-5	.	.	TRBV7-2	TGTGCCAGCAGCCGCCTTGAGACCCAGTACTTC	CASSRLETQYF
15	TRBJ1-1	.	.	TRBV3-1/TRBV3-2	TGTGCCAGCAGCCAAGGGGTGGCACAGGGATTGGGGGCTTTCTTT	CASSQGVAQGLGAFF
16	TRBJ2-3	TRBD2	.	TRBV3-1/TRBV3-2	TGTGCCAGCAGCCGTCTTCCAGCGGGAGTTACAGATACGCAGTATTTT	CASSRLPAGVTDTQYF
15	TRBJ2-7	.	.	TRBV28	TGTGCCAGCAAGACGCGGGACCCAAACCGCTACGAGCAGTACTTC	CASKTRDPNRYEQYF
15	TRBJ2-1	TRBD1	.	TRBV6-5	TGTGCCAGCAGAACCGGGACAGGGTCCCACAATGAGCAGTTCTTC	CASRTGTGSHNEQFF
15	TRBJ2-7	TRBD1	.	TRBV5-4	TGTGCCAGCAGCTTCGACAGGGGGCTTACCTACGAGCAGTACTTC	CASSFDRGLTYEQYF
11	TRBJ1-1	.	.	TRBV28	TGTGCCAGCAGTTTAGACCTAGAAGCTTTCTTT	CASSLDLEAFF
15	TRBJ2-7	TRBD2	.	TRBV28	TGTGCCAGCACCATGGGAACTAGCGGAGCCTACGAGCAGTACTTC	CASTMGTSGAYEQYF
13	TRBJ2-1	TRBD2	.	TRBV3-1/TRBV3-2	TGTGCCAGCAGCCAAGGGACTAGCAATGAGCAGTTCTTC	CASSQGTSNEQFF
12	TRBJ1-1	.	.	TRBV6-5	TGTGCCAGCAGTAACCCACAGGGTGGCGTTTTCTTT	CASSNPQGGVFF
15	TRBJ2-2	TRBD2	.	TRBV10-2	TGCGCCAGCAGTGACGGGACTACGAACACCGGGGAGCTGTTTTTT	CASSDGTTNTGELFF
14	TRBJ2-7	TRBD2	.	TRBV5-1	TGCGCCAGCACCGAGGGCGGGAGGTCCTACGAGCAGTACTTC	CASTEGGRSYEQYF
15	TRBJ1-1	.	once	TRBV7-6	TGTGCCAGCAGCCCCCTTGGAGGGGTGAGCACTGAAGCTTTCTTT	CASSPLGGVSTEAFF
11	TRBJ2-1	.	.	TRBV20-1	TGCAGTGCTAGCCGAACCAATGAGCAGTTCTTC	CSASRTNEQFF
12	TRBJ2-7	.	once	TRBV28	TGTGCCAGCAGTTTCACGCGGGGCGAGCAGTACTTC	CASSFTRGEQYF
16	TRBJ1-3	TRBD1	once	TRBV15	TGTGCCACCAGCTCCGCCGGGACAGGGACTGGAAACACCATATATTTT	CATSSAGTGTGNTIYF
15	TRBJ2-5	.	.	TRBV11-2	TGTGCCAGCAGCTTAGGCTCTCACCCCCAAGAGACCCAGTACTTC	CASSLGSHPQETQYF
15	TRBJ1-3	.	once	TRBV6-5	TGTGCCAGCAGTTACGATGGGGGACCTGGAAACACCATATATTTT	CASSYDGGPGNTIYF
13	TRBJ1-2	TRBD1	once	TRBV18	TGTGCCAGCTCACCCGACAGGGGGCAGGGCTACACCTTC	CASSPDRGQGYTF
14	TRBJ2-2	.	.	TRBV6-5	TGTGCCAGCAGTTACTCGTGGCCAGCGGGGGAGCTGTTTTTT	CASSYSWPAGELFF
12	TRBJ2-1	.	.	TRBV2	TGTGCCAGCAGTGAATGGTCGAATGAGCAGTTCTTC	CASSEWSNEQFF
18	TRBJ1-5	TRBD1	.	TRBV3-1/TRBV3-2	TGTGCCAGCAGCCAAGGGAGAGAAGGCAGGGGGCCGAGTCAGCCCCAGCATTTT	CASSQGREGRGPSQPQHF